One sample yielded the 21 T cell receptor beta chains listed below, sequenced in a study of CD8+ T cells in alopecia areata. Following extraction, RNA underwent reverse transcription to cDNA, which served as the sequencing template. Measured with immunoSEQ multiplex PCR; TCRdb has only the in-frame clones, and not every one. The sample includes 150,000 to 200,000 clones, around three fifths of them seen just once. Stated treatment: oral pan-JAK inhibitor, 5-10 mg twice daily. Here the sequenced sample was CD4+ T cells sorted from blood, taken between weeks 47 and 50, from a patient treated with tofacitinib. These receptors all stem from a human donor with alopecia areata.

This rearrangement joins TRBV15 to TRBJ1-1; D not resolved. V dropped 0 bases and J dropped 6 bases, with 23 bases sitting between them. Germline-derived CDR1 and CDR2 are LNHNV and YYDKDF (reference sequence). The length of the CDR3 is 18 residues. Here the CDR3 DNA reads TGTGCCACCAGCAGAGATCGAGGAGCAAACGCAGGTTCGTCTGAAGCTTTCTTT. Its translation is CATSRDRGANAGSSEAFF.

The CDR3 is CASDRGNEKLFF. The DNA for the CDR3 is TGTGCCTCGGACAGGGGGAATGAAAAACTGTTTTTT. The chain combines TRBV30 with TRBJ1-4; 10 bases are a match to TRBD1. Germline-derived CDR1 and CDR2 are GTSNPN and SVGIG (reference sequence). This CDR3 has 12 amino acids. V shed 7 bases and J 5 bases; nucleotides not matched to a gene: 1.

This chain joins TRBV7-2 and TRBJ2-2; the D gene could be TRBD1 or TRBD2 (5 bases each). CDR1 SGHTA and CDR2 FQGNSA come from the germline V gene. The germline V and J ends were trimmed by 5 bases and 1 base, with 8 bases remaining between them. This CDR3 has 14 residues. This CDR3 is CASSRDGNTGELFF. DNA for the CDR3: TGTGCCAGCAGCCGGGACGGGAACACCGGGGAGCTGTTTTTT.

The CDR3 is CSASPAGEQYF. Here the CDR3 DNA reads TGCAGTGCTAGCCCCGCGGGGGAGCAGTACTTC. The chain recombines TRBV20-1 with TRBJ2-7; tentatively, D is TRBD2 (6 bases). V lost 3 bases and J lost 7, with 10 bases in between. The germline CDR1 and CDR2 sequences are DFQATT and SNEGSKA (reference sequence). CDR3 length: 11 residues.

This clone turned up a few times. V gene TRBV7-2 combines with J gene TRBJ1-1, with D perhaps matching TRBD1 (5 bases). The CDR3 has 13 amino acids. Trimming shortened V by 5 bases and J by 1 base, and 8 bases separated the two germline ends. In germline, CDR1 is SGHTA, CDR2 FQGNSA. The CDR3 is CASSPQGNTEAFF. For the CDR3, the DNA is TGTGCCAGCAGCCCCCAGGGGAACACTGAAGCTTTCTTT.

The chain is built from TRBV6-4 and TRBJ2-5, with TRBD1 as a possible D gene (5 bases). CDR1 and CDR2 from the germline V gene are MRHNA and SNTAGT. CDR3 length: 13 residues. The V and J ends lost 5 bases and 4 bases respectively, with 11 bases between them. The DNA of the CDR3 is TGTGCCAGCAGTCAAGACAGTCGAGAGACCCAGTACTTC. Translating it yields CASSQDSRETQYF.

This chain uses TRBV29-1 with TRBJ1-1; tentatively, D is TRBD1 (6 bases). CDR3 length: 13 residues. V dropped 3 bases and J dropped 0 bases, with 8 bases sitting between them. The germline gives CDR1 SQVTM, CDR2 ANQGSEA. The CDR3: CSVDGTLNTEAFF. The CDR3 nucleotides are TGCAGCGTTGATGGGACACTGAACACTGAAGCTTTCTTT.

The rearrangement links TRBV18 to TRBJ2-5; D is uncertain. Trimming took 2 bases from V and 6 from J, leaving 4 bases between them. CDR3 length: 11 amino acids. Germline V gives CDR1 KGHSH, CDR2 LQKENI. The CDR3 is CASSPDKTQYF. CDR3 nucleotide sequence: TGTGCCAGCTCACCAGACAAGACCCAGTACTTC. Full variable domain (missing parts from reference TRBV18 and TRBJ2-5): NAGVMQNPRHLVRRRGQEARLRCSPMKGHSHVYWYRQLPEEGLKFMVYLQKENIIDESGMPKERFSAEFPKEGPSILRIQQVVRGDSAAYFCASSPDKTQYFGPGTRLLVL.

The CDR3 region is CATGTGYNEQFF. CDR3 nucleotides: TGTGCCACTGGGACCGGTTACAATGAGCAGTTCTTC. The V gene is TRBV2, the J gene TRBJ2-1, with D perhaps being TRBD1 or TRBD2 (5 bases each). V lost 10 bases and J lost 4, with 11 bases in between. CDR1 and CDR2 from the germline V gene are SNHLY and FYNNEI. The CDR3 runs 12 residues.

This chain connects TRBV9 to TRBJ2-6; D not resolved. Trimming cost V 0 bases and J 1 base, with 5 bases left between them. The germline V gene has CDR1 SGDLS and CDR2 YYNGEE. The CDR3 is made up of 15 amino acids. CDR3 sequence: CASSVGTSGANVLTF. CDR3 nucleotides: TGTGCCAGCAGCGTAGGTACATCTGGGGCCAACGTCCTGACTTTC.

This chain's CDR3 is CSVEVFGRGQETQYF. The CDR3 coding sequence is TGCAGCGTTGAAGTGTTCGGCAGGGGGCAAGAGACCCAGTACTTC. The V and J genes are TRBV29-1 and TRBJ2-5; 7 nucleotides line up with TRBD1. CDR1 and CDR2 (germline): SQVTM, ANQGSEA. Germline trimming cut 1 base from V and 2 bases from J; bases unmatched to any gene: 7. The CDR3 extends over 15 amino acids.

V and J are TRBV30 and TRBJ2-2; D call uncertain. The germline gives CDR1 GTSNPN, CDR2 SVGIG (reference sequence). V was clipped by 0 bases and J by 7 bases, with 12 bases between them. This CDR3 has 14 amino acids. CDR3 coding DNA: TGTGCCTGGAGTGTCTTCAGGCCCGACGGGGAGCTGTTTTTT. This encodes CAWSVFRPDGELFF.

The rearrangement uses TRBV6-6 and TRBJ2-1; D is uncertain. The CDR3 sequence is 13 residues long. Trimming took 11 bases from V and 8 from J, leaving 19 bases between them. From germline, CDR1 is MNHNY and CDR2 SVGAGI (reference sequence). In DNA form, the CDR3 reads TGTGCCTTACGTGGGGATTCCAGCCATGAGCAGTTCTTC. Translation: CALRGDSSHEQFF.

This sequence joins TRBV2 and TRBJ2-1; TRBD2 matches 10 bases. The germline gives CDR1 SNHLY, CDR2 FYNNEI. V lost 0 bases, J lost 2 bases, and 4 bases stayed unmatched. The CDR3 runs 17 residues. The CDR3 DNA reads as TGTGCCAGCAGTGAAGCGCTCCTAGCGGGGGCCTACAATGAGCAGTTCTTC. Translating it yields CASSEALLAGAYNEQFF.

J is TRBJ1-2 and V is TRBV30; TRBD1 is a possible D gene (5 bases). The V gene's germline CDR1 is GTSNPN and CDR2 SVGIG (reference sequence). CDR3 length equals 16 residues. Trimming cost V 0 bases and J 8 bases, with 22 bases left between them. Here the CDR3 DNA reads TGTGCCTGGAGTGTAATGGGGCCGGGCTCAGAAGGGGGCTACACCTTC. Translating gives CAWSVMGPGSEGGYTF.

This clone was counted once. This chain's CDR3 is CASSGGQGIGQYF. The CDR3 DNA reads TGTGCCAGCAGTGGGGGACAGGGCATCGGGCAGTACTTC. This chain links TRBV2 with TRBJ2-7, with 9 bases matching TRBD1. The CDR3 runs to 13 residues. The V gene end was trimmed by 4 bases and the J gene end by 9 bases; junction bases not matched to a gene: 7. CDR1 is SNHLY, CDR2 FYNNEI, per germline.

The chain is built from TRBV9 and TRBJ2-3, with TRBD2 matching 8 bases. Germline V gene data show CDR1 as SGDLS and CDR2 as YYNGEE. V shed 4 bases, J shed 0 bases, and the junction held 10 bases outside the gene matches. The CDR3 spans 17 residues. The CDR3 DNA reads as TGTGCCAGCAGCCCCCGTAGCGGGGCCACTAGCACAGATACGCAGTATTTT. It specifies CASSPRSGATSTDTQYF. The variable domain in full, completed from reference TRBV9 and TRBJ2-3, reads DSGVTQTPKHLITATGQRVTLRCSPRSGDLSVYWYQQSLDQGLQFLIQYYNGEERAKGNILERFSAQQFPDLHSELNLSSLELGDSALYFCASSPRSGATSTDTQYFGPGTRLTVL.

The V call is TRBV30, the J call TRBJ1-5; D gene unclear. V lost 5 bases to trimming and J lost 1 base, with 9 bases between them. Germline loops: CDR1 GTSNPN, CDR2 SVGIG (reference sequence). This CDR3 has 13 residues. CDR3 loop: CAWSTLSNQPQHF. CDR3 in DNA: TGTGCCTGGTCGACGCTCAGCAATCAGCCCCAGCATTTT.

J is TRBJ2-1 and V is TRBV28; D is undetermined. V was pared by 5 bases and J by 3 bases, with 5 bases between. CDR1 and CDR2 from the germline V gene are MDHEN and SYDVKM. The CDR3 covers 12 residues. Here the CDR3 reads CASSDIYNEQFF. The CDR3 nucleotides are TGTGCCAGCAGTGACATCTACAATGAGCAGTTCTTC.

The CDR3 bases are TGTGCCAGCAGTCCCGGGGCGGGCCAGGGGTTCTTC. It codes for CASSPGAGQGFF. V usage is TRBV5-6 and J usage is TRBJ2-1; D is perhaps TRBD1 or TRBD2 (5 bases each). The CDR3 consists of 12 residues. Trimming left V 5 bases short and J 15 bases short, with 18 bases between. CDR1 is SGHDT, CDR2 YYEEEE, per germline.

This chain joins TRBV27 and TRBJ1-1; D is perhaps TRBD1 (5 bases). The V end lost 4 bases, the J end lost 6 bases, and 12 bases lay between the germline ends. Germline assignment: CDR1 MNHEY and CDR2 SMNVEV (reference sequence). The CDR3 is 13 amino acids. CDR3 sequence: CASSYSTEAEAFF. The CDR3, as DNA: TGTGCCAGCAGTTACTCGACAGAGGCTGAAGCTTTCTTT.